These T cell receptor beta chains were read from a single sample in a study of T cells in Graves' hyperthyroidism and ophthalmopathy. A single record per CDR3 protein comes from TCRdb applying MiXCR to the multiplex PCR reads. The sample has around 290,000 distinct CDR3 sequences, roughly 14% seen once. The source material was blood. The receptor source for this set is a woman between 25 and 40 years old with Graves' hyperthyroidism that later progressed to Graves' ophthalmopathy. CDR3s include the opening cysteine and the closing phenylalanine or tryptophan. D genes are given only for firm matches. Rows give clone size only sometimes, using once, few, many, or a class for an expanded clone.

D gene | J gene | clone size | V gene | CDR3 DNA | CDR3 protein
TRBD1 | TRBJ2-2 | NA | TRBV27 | TGTGCCAGCAGTTACTCCCAGGGGGCGGGCGGGGAGCTGTTTTTT | CASSYSQGAGGELFF
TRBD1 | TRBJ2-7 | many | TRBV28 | TGTGCCAGCAGTCGCCCGGGACAGGGTGCTCCCGAGCAGTACTTC | CASSRPGQGAPEQYF
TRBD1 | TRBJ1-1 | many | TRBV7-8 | TGTGCCAGCAGCTTAGCCGGACAGGGGTTAGTCGATGAAGCTTTCTTT | CASSLAGQGLVDEAFF
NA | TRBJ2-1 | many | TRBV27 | TGTGCCAGCAGTGGACCCGAGGTACAGCAGTTCTTC | CASSGPEVQQFF
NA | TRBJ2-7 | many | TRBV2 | TGTGCCACCTTAGACGGGGCCTCGAGGGAGCAGTACTTC | CATLDGASREQYF
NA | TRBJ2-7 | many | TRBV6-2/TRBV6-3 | TGTGCCAGCAGTCACCCAAGAGCGGACATAAGACCCTACGAGCAGTACTTC | CASSHPRADIRPYEQYF
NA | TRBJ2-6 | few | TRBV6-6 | TGTGCCAGCAGTTACTCGCAGAGCTCTGGGGCCAACGTCCTGACTTTC | CASSYSQSSGANVLTF
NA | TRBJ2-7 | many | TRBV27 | TGTGCCAGCAGTTTATCCGGGGGACGGAGCTCCTACGAGCAGTACTTC | CASSLSGGRSSYEQYF
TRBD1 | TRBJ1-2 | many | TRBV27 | TGTGCCAGCAGTTTGACAGGGAACTATGGCTACACCTTC | CASSLTGNYGYTF
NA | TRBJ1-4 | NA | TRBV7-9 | TGTGCCAGCAGCTATCGACAGTCAAAACTGTTTTTT | CASSYRQSKLFF
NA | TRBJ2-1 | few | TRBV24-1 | TGTGCCACCAGTGATTTGACAGGGTGGAATGAGCAGTTCTTC | CATSDLTGWNEQFF
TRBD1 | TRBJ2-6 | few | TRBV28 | TGTGCCAGCAGGATGACAGGGGCGCTATACTCTGGGGCCAACGTCCTGACTTTC | CASRMTGALYSGANVLTF
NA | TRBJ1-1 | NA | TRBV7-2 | TGTGCCAGCAGCCTCCGGGGGCACTCTACTGAAGCTTTCTTT | CASSLRGHSTEAFF
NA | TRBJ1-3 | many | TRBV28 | TGTGCCAGCAGTTTAACAGGAGGTGGACTAGGAAACACCATATATTTT | CASSLTGGGLGNTIYF